Sequencing of this TCR beta chain was carried out in a study of read filtering for tumor transcriptome and immune sequencing. The overall study: Revised staging placed 8 patients in R-ISS I, roughly 16 in II, 7 in III. Per sample, TCR-region reads ranged about 3.5 to 11 million by IR-seq, roughly 75 to 1273 by RNA-seq.

With 7 bases removed from V and 6 bases from J, the gap between germline ends came to 15 bases. Germline lookup yields CDR1 KGHDR and CDR2 SFDVKD. CDR3 length: 13 amino acids. The library was built from approximately 400 ng RNA with molecular barcoded adaptors for alpha/delta and beta/gamma chains. TCRdb recomputed calls from the reads with MiXCR, one row per CDR3 protein. The top ten clones hold roughly 15% of a sample with 62,000 or so distinct CDR3 sequences, roughly 19% of them seen once. This clonotype was seen many times. Every patient had bone marrow sampled while the disease was active. The sequence was collected from a donor aged 40 or older with multiple myeloma. The chain is built from TRBV24-1 and TRBJ2-7, with D possibly TRBD1 on 6 matching bases. The sample comprised a population of CD138-negative cells sorted from bone marrow. The CDR3 sequence: CATSRFEGGEQYF. The CDR3 DNA reads TGTGCCACCAGCCGATTTGAAGGGGGCGAGCAGTACTTC.